One sample yielded the 16 T cell receptor beta chains listed below, sequenced in a study of Graves' ophthalmopathy and Graves' hyperthyroidism. Amplification targeted the TCR beta CDR3 regions, with RNA transcripts as the source material. The first round was an RT-PCR with HTBI primers, and the second round was a multiplex PCR. TCRdb reprocessed the multiplex PCR reads via MiXCR and lists one record per CDR3 protein. The profile covers hundreds of thousands of distinct CDR3 sequences, with 21% appearing a single time and around 3% taken by the ten largest. The sample consisted of peripheral blood. These TCRs come from a woman aged 18 to 35 with stable Graves' hyperthyroidism.

The sample holds many counts of this clonotype. V is TRBV6-1 and J is TRBJ2-2; D might be TRBD2 (6 bases). V was shortened by 7 bases and J by 5 bases, with 20 bases between the two germline ends. The V gene's germline CDR1 is MNHNS and CDR2 SASEGT. There are 16 residues in the CDR3. The CDR3 DNA reads as TGTGCCAGCAAAGTTTTCTGGGCAGGGACTACCGGGGAGCTGTTTTTT. Its protein is CASKVFWAGTTGELFF.

CDR3 DNA: TGTGCCAGCAGTTTAATCGGAGGAGCCAAAAACATTCAGTACTTC. Translated: CASSLIGGAKNIQYF. The gene calls are TRBV12-3 or TRBV12-4 and TRBJ2-4; D is perhaps TRBD2 (5 bases). The V and J ends lost 2 bases and 0 bases respectively, with 8 bases between them. The CDR3 totals 15 residues.

This clonotype was recorded many times. This likely comes from a read error, as the CDR3 has no conserved phenylalanine or tryptophan at its end. The chain carries TRBV28 and TRBJ1-2; TRBD1 agrees at 8 bases. Germline lookup yields CDR1 MDHEN and CDR2 SYDVKM. The CDR3 sequence is 11 residues long. V was clipped by 7 bases and J by 7 bases; unmatched bases: 2. The CDR3 coding sequence is TGTGCCAGCAAGACAGGGGTTGGCTACACCTCC. Translated, it gives CASKTGVGYTS.

Remarks on this clonotype: One base away lies a much larger clone, so this may be a sequencing read error. Since no conserved phenylalanine or tryptophan closes the CDR3, a read error is the likely cause. This chain connects TRBV6-1 to TRBJ2-5; D might be TRBD1 or TRBD2, each matching 6 bases. The CDR3 is made up of 14 amino acids. Germline CDR1 MNHNS, CDR2 SASEGT. The V and J ends lost 6 bases and 4 bases respectively, with 15 bases between them. The CDR3 DNA reads as TGTGCCAGCAGCCCCCGTGGAGGGGGAGAGACCCAGTACTAC. Protein: CASSPRGGGETQYY.

This clonotype was seen many times. The chain is built from TRBV6-2 or TRBV6-3 and TRBJ1-5, with D unresolved. Trimming left V 3 bases short and J 2 bases short, with 11 bases between. The CDR3 consists of 15 residues. The germline V gene encodes CDR1 MNHEY and CDR2 SVGEGT. The CDR3 is CASSYVGSGNQPQHF. The CDR3 DNA follows: TGTGCCAGCAGTTATGTGGGGAGCGGCAATCAGCCCCAGCATTTT.

The sample holds many counts of this clonotype. The V gene is TRBV7-6, the J gene TRBJ2-5; D is perhaps TRBD2 (6 bases). Trimming took 1 base from V and 6 from J, leaving 9 bases between them. The CDR3 has 13 residues. Germline CDR1 and CDR2: SGHVS and FNYEAQ. CDR3 loop: CASSLGGGKTQYF. The CDR3 region has the DNA TGTGCCAGCAGCTTAGGTGGAGGGAAGACCCAGTACTTC. The complete variable domain, with remaining parts taken from reference TRBV7-6 and TRBJ2-5, reads GAGVSQSPRYKVTKRGQDVALRCDPISGHVSLYWYRQALGQGPEFLTYFNYEAQQDKSGLPNDRFSAERPEGSISTLTIQRTEQRDSAMYRCASSLGGGKTQYFGPGTRLLVL.

This clonotype was seen repeatedly, ten times or more. The V and J genes are TRBV12-3 or TRBV12-4 and TRBJ1-2, with 8 bases matching TRBD1. Losses at the gene ends were 2 bases for V and 2 bases for J; bases not matched to a gene: 4. The CDR3 spans 15 residues. The CDR3 region is CASSLRTGSNYGYTF. CDR3 coding DNA: TGTGCCAGCAGTTTACGGACAGGGTCGAACTATGGCTACACCTTC.

This clonotype occurred many times. The V and J genes are TRBV5-6 and TRBJ2-7; 8 nucleotides line up with TRBD1. This CDR3 is built from 14 residues. The germline CDR1 and CDR2 sequences are SGHDT and YYEEEE. V dropped 2 bases and J dropped 5; count of bases not matched to a gene: 6. This CDR3 reads CASSLGQGLDEQYF. The CDR3 DNA reads as TGTGCCAGCAGCTTAGGACAGGGTTTGGACGAGCAGTACTTC.

In this sample, this clonotype turned up many times. This chain links TRBV28 with TRBJ2-7, with D tentatively TRBD1 (5 bases). CDR3 length equals 12 residues. V was pared by 2 bases and J by 6 bases, with 8 bases between. CDR1 MDHEN and CDR2 SYDVKM come from the germline V gene. The CDR3 DNA sequence: TGTGCCAGCAGTTTAAAGGGGTTCGAGCAGTACTTC. Its translation is CASSLKGFEQYF.

This clonotype has ten or more counts. The genes are TRBV2 and TRBJ2-2; no clear D. Per the germline V gene, CDR1 is SNHLY and CDR2 is FYNNEI. This CDR3 has 15 residues. V dropped 3 bases and J dropped 3 bases, with 11 bases sitting between them. The CDR3 loop reads CASSDKARYTGELFF. Here the CDR3 DNA reads TGTGCCAGCAGTGATAAAGCTAGATACACCGGGGAGCTGTTTTTT.

In its sample, this clonotype was seen a few times. The chain uses TRBV18 and TRBJ2-7; 9 bases are shared with TRBD1. The CDR3 consists of 14 residues. After removal of 2 bases from V and 5 bases from J, the junction contained 4 bases not matched to a gene. Germline lookup yields CDR1 KGHSH and CDR2 LQKENI. CDR3 DNA sequence: TGTGCCAGCTCACCAGGGACAGGGTACCACGAGCAGTACTTC. This encodes CASSPGTGYHEQYF.

Details on this clonotype: A clone one base away is much larger, so this may be a read error. V and J are TRBV5-1 and TRBJ1-1; D may be TRBD1 (6 bases). Germline V lookup: CDR1 SGHRS, CDR2 YFSETQ. The CDR3 sequence is 15 residues long. Trimming cost V 0 bases and J 3 bases, with 12 bases left between them. CDR3 in amino acids: CASSLEGGRDTEAFF. The CDR3 DNA is TGCGCCAGCAGCTTGGAGGGGGGTCGGGACACTGAAGCTTTCTTT. Supplemented by reference TRBV5-1 and TRBJ1-1, the full variable domain reads KAGVTQTPRYLIKTRGQQVTLSCSPISGHRSVSWYQQTPGQGLQFLFEYFSETQRNKGNFPGRFSGRQFSNSRSEMNVSTLELGDSALYLCASSLEGGRDTEAFFGQGTRLTVV.

This clonotype was counted at least ten times. This chain connects TRBV6-5 to TRBJ1-1; D gene uncertain. Between the trimmed V and J ends, which lost 0 bases and 4 bases, there was a span of 6 bases. Germline lookup yields CDR1 MNHEY and CDR2 SVGAGI. The CDR3 covers 13 residues. This CDR3 is CASSYSGRTEAFF. The CDR3 coding sequence is TGTGCCAGCAGTTACTCTGGACGCACTGAAGCTTTCTTT.

This clonotype has a count of ten or more. The chain recombines TRBV2 with TRBJ1-6; a weak D match, TRBD1 (5 bases). This CDR3 is built from 15 residues. V lost 5 bases and J 8 bases, leaving 16 bases between the germline ends. CDR1 SNHLY and CDR2 FYNNEI come from the germline V gene. The CDR3 DNA is TGTGCCAGCAGTCCGATGGACAAGGTCGATTCACCCCTCCACTTT. Protein product: CASSPMDKVDSPLHF.

In this sample, this clonotype turned up many times. This chain joins TRBV18 and TRBJ2-5; 9 bases match TRBD2. V shed 4 bases and J 6 bases; nucleotides not matched to a gene: 9. Looked up from germline, CDR1 is KGHSH and CDR2 is LQKENI. The CDR3 runs 15 residues. The CDR3 DNA is TGTGCCAGCTCACTGGGACTAGCAGTGTGGAAGACCCAGTACTTC. Amino acids: CASSLGLAVWKTQYF.

V and J are TRBV7-9 and TRBJ2-4; D is ambiguous. This CDR3 spans 13 amino acids. V was trimmed by 1 base and J by 14 bases, leaving 15 bases between them. The germline gives CDR1 SEHNR, CDR2 FQNEAQ (reference sequence). The DNA of the CDR3 is TGTGCCAGCAGCTTAGATCTCGCGCACAAAAAGTACTTC. It codes for CASSLDLAHKKYF.